The 8 T cell receptor beta chains below all came from one sample that was sequenced in a study of OX40 agonist ivuxolimab in advanced cancers. Profiling relied on immunoSEQ multiplex PCR, and the TCRdb table lists in-frame clones only, not all of them. The sample has 71,000 or so clones, around 87% seen once. Sequencing used CD4+ or CD8+ T cells sorted from blood, obtained in a trial of the OX40 agonist ivuxolimab. These receptors were taken from an adult with an advanced solid tumor such as melanoma, head and neck, liver or kidney cancer.

This chain joins TRBV6-4 and TRBJ2-2; 7 positions match TRBD1. Germline V gives CDR1 MRHNA, CDR2 SNTAGT. V lost 6 bases and J lost 0; bases outside the gene matches: 4. This CDR3 spans 15 amino acids. CDR3 sequence: CASSMQGANTGELFF. The CDR3 nucleotides read TGTGCCAGCAGCATGCAGGGGGCGAACACCGGGGAGCTGTTTTTT.

The chain recombines TRBV9 with TRBJ2-5; D perhaps matches TRBD1 (6 bases). The DNA end is more similar to TRBJ2-7, so the J call may be wrong. The CDR3 runs to 15 residues. CDR1 and CDR2 (germline): SGDLS, YYNGEE. CDR3 in amino acids: CASSPGSGTSYEQYF. The CDR3 DNA reads TGTGCCAGCAGCCCCGGCTCAGGGACATCCTACGAGCAGTACTTC.

The V and J genes are TRBV19 and TRBJ1-1; D might be TRBD1 (6 bases). Germline assignment: CDR1 LNHDA and CDR2 SQIVND (reference sequence). This CDR3 is 14 amino acids long. The V gene lost 5 bases and the J gene lost 0 bases, with 10 bases spanning the gap. CDR3 sequence: CASSYRGVNTEAFF. The CDR3 DNA is TGTGCCAGTAGTTATAGGGGGGTGAACACTGAAGCTTTCTTT.

Here the CDR3 reads CASSPGTGGGRSYGYTF. CDR3 in DNA: TGTGCCAGCAGCCCCGGGACAGGGGGCGGAAGGAGCTATGGCTACACCTTC. The V gene is TRBV7-2, the J gene TRBJ1-2; TRBD1 aligns across 12 bases. This CDR3 region has 17 residues. Germline-derived CDR1 and CDR2 are SGHTA and FQGNSA. V lost 5 bases to trimming and J lost 4 bases; unmatched junction nucleotides: 11.

This chain connects TRBV28 to TRBJ2-2; 7 nucleotides agree with TRBD2. In germline, CDR1 is MDHEN, CDR2 SYDVKM. The CDR3 has 16 residues. J was trimmed by 1 base and V by 6 bases; bases with no gene match: 8. The CDR3 region is CASSRASGGNTGELFF. As DNA, the CDR3 is TGTGCCAGCAGCCGGGCTAGCGGAGGGAACACCGGGGAGCTGTTTTTT.

CDR3 loop: CASSDGTDTQYF. CDR3 DNA: TGTGCCAGCAGTGATGGAACAGATACGCAGTATTTT. V gene TRBV2 combines with J gene TRBJ2-3; D is uncertain. V gave up 3 bases and J gave up 3 bases, with 4 bases separating them. There are 12 residues in the CDR3. The V gene's germline CDR1 is SNHLY and CDR2 FYNNEI.

This sequence joins TRBV5-1 and TRBJ2-5, with D possibly called TRBD1 or TRBD2 (5 bases each). CDR1 SGHRS and CDR2 YFSETQ come from the germline V gene. The CDR3 contains 13 residues. The V and J ends lost 6 bases and 7 bases respectively, with 16 bases between them. CDR3 in amino acids: CASNPYGALTQYF. CDR3 bases: TGCGCCAGCAACCCTTACGGGGCATTGACCCAGTACTTC.

This clone was counted only a few times. V gene TRBV5-4 combines with J gene TRBJ2-2, with 9 bases lining up with TRBD1. The junction had 4 bases not matched to a gene; V was cut back by 0 bases and J by 7 bases. Germline-derived CDR1 and CDR2 are SGHNT and YYREEE (reference sequence). The CDR3 consists of 15 residues. CDR3 amino acids: CASSLGGQGGGELFF. DNA of the CDR3: TGTGCCAGCAGCTTGGGGGGACAGGGAGGCGGGGAGCTGTTTTTT.